What follows is one T cell receptor (beta chain) and its context. Its antigen target is currently unknown. No base qualities exist here, and no much larger clone lies one base off it. The immunoSEQ Assay, a bias-controlled multiplex PCR, was used to amplify TCRbeta CDR3 regions from genomic DNA. The study's own analysis went as follows. The number of nucleated cells in each sample was estimated from the amplification of reference gene primers within the assay. Sequence reads were collapsed and filtered to measure the absolute abundance of every unique TCRbeta CDR3 rearrangement. For each sample, productive Simpson clonality was calculated as the square root of Simpson's diversity index across productive rearrangements. Here the immuneACCESS table is served through TCRdb, limited to in-frame sequences with V and J called. Missing clones are a known gap in these copies; in checked studies unresolved V genes cover under half, and the rest lacks a known reason. V, J and clone size derive from that table, while D and trimming were established from the DNA sequence. In all, the sample holds roughly 380,000 clones, and 85% to 90% of those were seen once. Approximately 1% of the sample rests with the top ten.

This sample was taken from a study of blood T cell repertoires in COVID-19 (TCRdb year 2020). Describing the broader study: Samples covering the acute and convalescent phases of COVID-19 were provided by collaborators in the United States, Italy and Spain. Where HLA class I and class II types were available, the types were taken from metadata supplied by the sample provider, not from assay-based typing. The samples were drawn from the first 160 participants of the ongoing ImmuneRACE study and from more than 1,000 subjects provided by 6 global collaborators. A de-identified subject ID, COVID-19 status, age in years and sex were almost always included in the sample metadata. The repertoires were made available in a free public database intended to serve as a resource for research on the immune response to SARS-CoV-2. Deeply sampled blood TCRbeta repertoires from subjects exposed to, actively infected with, or recovered from COVID-19 were included in the dataset. The material from the prospective study consisted of cDNA or gDNA derived from T cells, B-cell-depleted T cells, or PBMCs. Study-wide findings and limitations: The quantity of clinical and demographic metadata differed by source and by participant and was supplied without curation.

Participants in the prospective study were enrolled through a virtual design, were aged 18 to 89 years, and lived in 24 United States geographic areas. In the prospective study, cohorts were assigned on the basis of participant-reported clinical history obtained from a screening survey and a study questionnaire. Exposed participants were defined as having been in contact with someone with a PCR-confirmed or clinician-diagnosed COVID-19 case within 2 weeks of study entry. In the prospective study, whole blood, serum and a nasopharyngeal or oropharyngeal swab were collected from each participant by mobile phlebotomists. Over a roughly 2-month period, participants in the prospective study had the option of providing additional blood draws and questionnaires. Blood samples from the prospective study were shipped frozen or at room temperature prior to DNA extraction. This clonotype originated in a woman aged 30 to 39 who had been exposed to COVID-19. The sequenced sample was PBMCs or T cells enriched from blood (not recorded which).

The nucleotides read TGTGCCAGCAGCTTACAAGGGGATCAGCCCCAGCATTTT. Its protein is CASSLQGDQPQHF. The sequence joins TRBV7-2 to TRBJ1-5; TRBD1 is a possible D gene, resting on 5 matching bases. The V end loses 2 bases and the J end loses 5 bases, and a stretch of 7 bases separates them. As encoded in the germline V gene, CDR1 is SGHTA while CDR2 is FQGNSA. Inclusive of the bounding cysteine and phenylalanine, the CDR3 is 13 residues long. CDR3 DNA is the only sequence kept; it has 39 bases, read in frame from the first base. Beyond the CDR3, the reference TRBV7-2 and TRBJ1-5 genes provide the residues; the full variable domain reads: GAGVSQSPSNKVTEKGKDVELRCDPISGHTALYWYRQSLGQGLEFLIYFQGNSAPDKSGLPSDRFSAERTGGSVSTLTIQRTQQEDSAVYLCASSLQGDQPQHFGDGTRLSIL.